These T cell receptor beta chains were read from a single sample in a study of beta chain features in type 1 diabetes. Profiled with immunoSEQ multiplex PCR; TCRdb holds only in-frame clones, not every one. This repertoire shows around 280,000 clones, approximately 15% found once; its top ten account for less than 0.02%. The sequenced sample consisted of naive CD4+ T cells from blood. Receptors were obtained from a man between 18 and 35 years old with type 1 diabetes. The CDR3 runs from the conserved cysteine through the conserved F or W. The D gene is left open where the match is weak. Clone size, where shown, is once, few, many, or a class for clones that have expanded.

DNA: TGTGCCAGCAGCGCGGGACAGGGGGACTATGGCTACACCTTC
CDR3: CASSAGQGDYGYTF
size: few
V: TRBV9
D: TRBD1
J: TRBJ1-2
length: 14

DNA: TGTGCCAGCAGCGTGGGACTAGCTGGCGACATTCAGTACTTC
CDR3: CASSVGLAGDIQYF
size: .
V: TRBV9
D: TRBD2
J: TRBJ2-4
length: 14

DNA: TGTGCCAGCAGGAAGACAGAAACCTACTATGGCTACACCTTC
CDR3: CASRKTETYYGYTF
size: few
V: TRBV28
D: .
J: TRBJ1-2
length: 14

DNA: TGTGCCAGTAGTCCGGGGACTAGCGGGGGCCTTAACAATGAGCAGTTCTTC
CDR3: CASSPGTSGGLNNEQFF
size: few
V: TRBV19
D: TRBD2
J: TRBJ2-1
length: 17

DNA: TGTGCCACCAGCAGAGAAGGTGCTAGCGGGGGGCGAGGGGAGACCCAGTACTTC
CDR3: CATSREGASGGRGETQYF
size: .
V: TRBV15
D: TRBD2
J: TRBJ2-5
length: 18

DNA: TGTGCCAGCAGCTTATATGATACGCAGTATTTT
CDR3: CASSLYDTQYF
size: few
V: TRBV7-9
D: .
J: TRBJ2-3
length: 11

DNA: TGTGCCAGCGGCCCTATAGCGGGTTCCTACAATGAGCAGTTCTTC
CDR3: CASGPIAGSYNEQFF
size: .
V: TRBV7-9
D: TRBD2
J: TRBJ2-1
length: 15

DNA: TGTGCCAGCAGCTTCGTGGCAACAGTAAACTATGGCTACACCTTC
CDR3: CASSFVATVNYGYTF
size: .
V: TRBV5-5
D: .
J: TRBJ1-2
length: 15

DNA: TGTGCCAGCAGTTTTGCGGGGGGCGGAGATACGCAGTATTTT
CDR3: CASSFAGGGDTQYF
size: few
V: TRBV27
D: TRBD2
J: TRBJ2-3
length: 14

DNA: TGTGCCAGCTCACCCGGACTAGCGGGAGTCCGTGAGCAGTTCTTC
CDR3: CASSPGLAGVREQFF
size: .
V: TRBV18
D: TRBD2
J: TRBJ2-1
length: 15

DNA: TGTGCCAGCAGCTTGGTAGCCAGAGATGGCTACACCTTC
CDR3: CASSLVARDGYTF
size: few
V: TRBV5-4
D: .
J: TRBJ1-2
length: 13

DNA: TGTGCCAGCAGCTTGGCGGGTCGGTCCAATGAAAAACTGTTTTTT
CDR3: CASSLAGRSNEKLFF
size: .
V: TRBV7-2
D: .
J: TRBJ1-4
length: 15

DNA: TGTGCCTGGAGCGTGGTAACAGAGACTACGCAGTATTTT
CDR3: CAWSVVTETTQYF
size: .
V: TRBV30
D: .
J: TRBJ2-3
length: 13

DNA: TGTGCCAGTGCTGACAGGCAAGAGACCCAGTACTTC
CDR3: CASADRQETQYF
size: few
V: TRBV19
D: .
J: TRBJ2-5
length: 12

DNA: TGTGCCAGCAGCTTTAACAGGGTCCCCGAGCAGTACTTC
CDR3: CASSFNRVPEQYF
size: few
V: TRBV7-2
D: .
J: TRBJ2-7
length: 13

DNA: TGTGCCAGCAGCCAAGGGACTAGCCTTCAAGAGACCCAGTACTTC
CDR3: CASSQGTSLQETQYF
size: few
V: TRBV4-2
D: TRBD2
J: TRBJ2-5
length: 15

DNA: TGCGCCAGCAGCTTGGAGGCAGGGGAAACCGGGGAGCTGTTTTTT
CDR3: CASSLEAGETGELFF
size: .
V: TRBV5-1
D: .
J: TRBJ2-2
length: 15

DNA: TGTGCCAGCACCCCTTTTCCTTTGAGCTCCTACGAGCAGTACTTC
CDR3: CASTPFPLSSYEQYF
size: .
V: TRBV27
D: .
J: TRBJ2-7
length: 15

DNA: TGTGCCAGCTCACCACGGCAGGGGGCGGTGTACACTGAAGCTTTCTTT
CDR3: CASSPRQGAVYTEAFF
size: .
V: TRBV18
D: TRBD1
J: TRBJ1-1
length: 16

DNA: TGCAGCGTTAAGGGACAGCGTATCCTAGAATATGGCTACACCTTC
CDR3: CSVKGQRILEYGYTF
size: .
V: TRBV29-1
D: TRBD1
J: TRBJ1-2
length: 15

DNA: TGTGCCAGCAGTTTATCGGGTTTTAGTAGCAATCAGCCCCAGCATTTT
CDR3: CASSLSGFSSNQPQHF
size: few
V: TRBV28
D: .
J: TRBJ1-5
length: 16

DNA: TGTGCCAGCTCCCGACTAGCGGTCACAGATACGCAGTATTTT
CDR3: CASSRLAVTDTQYF
size: once
V: TRBV18
D: TRBD2
J: TRBJ2-3
length: 14

DNA: TGTGCCAGCAGCTTGACAGTTGAGAACACTGAAGCTTTCTTT
CDR3: CASSLTVENTEAFF
size: .
V: TRBV5-4
D: .
J: TRBJ1-1
length: 14

DNA: TGTGCCAGCAGAGGTGGGCTAGCGGGAACCTACGAGCAGTACTTC
CDR3: CASRGGLAGTYEQYF
size: few
V: TRBV28
D: TRBD2
J: TRBJ2-7
length: 15

DNA: TGTGCCAGCCGACTAGCGGTCACAGATACGCAGTATTTT
CDR3: CASRLAVTDTQYF
size: few
V: TRBV6-1
D: TRBD2
J: TRBJ2-3
length: 13

DNA: TGTGCCAGCAGCTTGGGGGCAATGGGAGTGGATGGTGGCAATCAGCCCCAGCATTTT
CDR3: CASSLGAMGVDGGNQPQHF
size: few
V: TRBV7-9
D: .
J: TRBJ1-5
length: 19

DNA: TGTGCCAGCTCGCTGAACGGCGGGAGCTCCTACAATGAGCAGTTCTTC
CDR3: CASSLNGGSSYNEQFF
size: few
V: TRBV18
D: TRBD2
J: TRBJ2-1
length: 16

DNA: TGTGCCTGGAGCGCCAGGGGGCAGGGTGATGGCTACACCTTC
CDR3: CAWSARGQGDGYTF
size: .
V: TRBV30
D: TRBD1
J: TRBJ1-2
length: 14

DNA: TGTGCCAGCAGTCCGCAACCCGGGAGGACCACTGAAGCTTTCTTT
CDR3: CASSPQPGRTTEAFF
size: few
V: TRBV5-4
D: .
J: TRBJ1-1
length: 15

DNA: TGTGCCACAGGGATGGTGGGCACAGATACGCAGTATTTT
CDR3: CATGMVGTDTQYF
size: .
V: TRBV27
D: .
J: TRBJ2-3
length: 13

DNA: TGCGCCAGCAGCCCGGGACAGCATAACTATGGCTACACCTTC
CDR3: CASSPGQHNYGYTF
size: few
V: TRBV4-3
D: TRBD1
J: TRBJ1-2
length: 14

DNA: TGTGCCAGCAGTGAATATCGAACAGGGGGCAAGAACACTGAAGCTTTCTTT
CDR3: CASSEYRTGGKNTEAFF
size: few
V: TRBV25-1
D: TRBD1
J: TRBJ1-1
length: 17

DNA: TGCGCCAGCAGCTTATTGTCCCGGGGAGATGAGCAGTTCTTC
CDR3: CASSLLSRGDEQFF
size: few
V: TRBV5-1
D: .
J: TRBJ2-1
length: 14

DNA: TGTGCCAGCAGTCCACGGACAGGGACTGGAAACACCATATATTTT
CDR3: CASSPRTGTGNTIYF
size: .
V: TRBV27
D: TRBD1
J: TRBJ1-3
length: 15

DNA: TGTGCCAGCAGCTTAGCCCCGGACTTCACAGATACGCAGTATTTT
CDR3: CASSLAPDFTDTQYF
size: .
V: TRBV11-2
D: .
J: TRBJ2-3
length: 15

DNA: TGTGCCAGCTCACCACGGACAGGGTACAACACTGAAGCTTTCTTT
CDR3: CASSPRTGYNTEAFF
size: few
V: TRBV18
D: TRBD1
J: TRBJ1-1
length: 15

DNA: TGTGCCATCAGTGAGTCCCCAGGTGTGGCCACTGAAGCTTTCTTT
CDR3: CAISESPGVATEAFF
size: .
V: TRBV10-3
D: .
J: TRBJ1-1
length: 15

DNA: TGTGCCAGCAGTTCGGGACAGGGGAAAAAGACCCAGTACTTC
CDR3: CASSSGQGKKTQYF
size: few
V: TRBV28
D: TRBD1
J: TRBJ2-5
length: 14

DNA: TGTGCCAGCAGCGCCGCTGGGGACAGGGCTAACTATGGCTACACCTTC
CDR3: CASSAAGDRANYGYTF
size: few
V: TRBV9
D: TRBD1
J: TRBJ1-2
length: 16

DNA: TGTGCCAGCAGCTTAAACCGGGACAGGGTTAGGGAGCAGTACTTC
CDR3: CASSLNRDRVREQYF
size: few
V: TRBV11-2
D: TRBD1
J: TRBJ2-7
length: 15

DNA: TGTGCCAGCAGCAGGGGGGGTAGCACAGATACGCAGTATTTT
CDR3: CASSRGGSTDTQYF
size: .
V: TRBV9
D: .
J: TRBJ2-3
length: 14

DNA: TGTGCCAGTAACCCTGGGCAGCTGGGGGCAGCTTTCTTT
CDR3: CASNPGQLGAAFF
size: .
V: TRBV19
D: .
J: TRBJ1-1
length: 13

DNA: TGTGCCAGTAGCCGGGACACCTACACCGGGGAGCTGTTTTTT
CDR3: CASSRDTYTGELFF
size: few
V: TRBV19
D: .
J: TRBJ2-2
length: 14

DNA: TGTGCCAGCAGCGAAGGTAGAGCTCTCACAGATACGCAGTATTTT
CDR3: CASSEGRALTDTQYF
size: few
V: TRBV2
D: .
J: TRBJ2-3
length: 15

DNA: TGTGCCAGCAGTCCCTCGACAGGGGGCGCGGGCACAGATACGCAGTATTTT
CDR3: CASSPSTGGAGTDTQYF
size: few
V: TRBV2
D: TRBD1
J: TRBJ2-3
length: 17

DNA: TGTGCCAGCAGCGCCTCTCTAGCGGGGGGTCAAGAGACCCAGTACTTC
CDR3: CASSASLAGGQETQYF
size: few
V: TRBV9
D: TRBD2
J: TRBJ2-5
length: 16

DNA: TGTGCCTTCCGGGACAGGGCGAACACTGAAGCTTTCTTT
CDR3: CAFRDRANTEAFF
size: .
V: TRBV2
D: TRBD1
J: TRBJ1-1
length: 13

DNA: TGTGCTAGTGGAACTAGCGGGAGGGCCGGGGAGCAGTTCTTC
CDR3: CASGTSGRAGEQFF
size: few
V: TRBV12-5
D: TRBD2
J: TRBJ2-1
length: 14

DNA: TGTGCCAGCAGTTCCGGTGTTGAGCAGTTCTTC
CDR3: CASSSGVEQFF
size: few
V: TRBV6-5
D: .
J: TRBJ2-1
length: 11

DNA: TGCGCCAGCAGCCCGTCCGCCGGTCAAGAGACCCAGTACTTC
CDR3: CASSPSAGQETQYF
size: few
V: TRBV5-1
D: .
J: TRBJ2-5
length: 14

DNA: TGTGCCAGCAGCTTGCAAGCGGAAGAGACCCAGTACTTC
CDR3: CASSLQAEETQYF
size: .
V: TRBV5-4
D: .
J: TRBJ2-5
length: 13

DNA: TGTGCCAGCAGCTTACCGACAAGCTATGGCTACACCTTC
CDR3: CASSLPTSYGYTF
size: .
V: TRBV7-8
D: .
J: TRBJ1-2
length: 13

DNA: TGCAGCGGACTAGCGGGAAATGAGCAGTTCTTC
CDR3: CSGLAGNEQFF
size: few
V: TRBV20-1
D: TRBD2
J: TRBJ2-1
length: 11

DNA: TGCGCCAGCAGCCCCGAGGCGGGAATAAATGAGCAGTTCTTC
CDR3: CASSPEAGINEQFF
size: .
V: TRBV5-1
D: .
J: TRBJ2-1
length: 14

DNA: TGTGCCAGCAGACACGGAGGCTACGAGCAGTACTTC
CDR3: CASRHGGYEQYF
size: .
V: TRBV28
D: .
J: TRBJ2-7
length: 12

DNA: TGCAGCGTGGAGCTCGTAACCACCCCAGATACGCAGTATTTT
CDR3: CSVELVTTPDTQYF
size: .
V: TRBV29-1
D: .
J: TRBJ2-3
length: 14

DNA: TGCAGCGTTGCAAAGAGGTACACCGGGGAGCTGTTTTTT
CDR3: CSVAKRYTGELFF
size: few
V: TRBV29-1
D: .
J: TRBJ2-2
length: 13

DNA: TGTGCCCCTCCGGGGGGGTTATCGGCGGAGCCCCAGTACTTC
CDR3: CAPPGGLSAEPQYF
size: .
V: TRBV9
D: TRBD2
J: TRBJ2-5
length: 14

DNA: TGTGCCAGCAGCTTAGACGGACAGAACTACGAGCAGTACTTC
CDR3: CASSLDGQNYEQYF
size: few
V: TRBV7-2
D: .
J: TRBJ2-7
length: 14

DNA: TGTGCCAGTGCACCACAGGGTAACTATGGCTACACCTTC
CDR3: CASAPQGNYGYTF
size: .
V: TRBV19
D: .
J: TRBJ1-2
length: 13